Shown below are 19 T cell receptor beta chains from a single sample sequenced in a study of Graves' ophthalmopathy and Graves' hyperthyroidism. The sequenced template was RNA, covering the TCR beta CDR3 region. Scientists carried out first-round RT-PCR using HTBI primers and then a second-round multiplex PCR. MiXCR, run by TCRdb on the multiplex PCR reads, gives a single entry per CDR3 protein. This table has over a million distinct CDR3 sequences, about two fifths appearing once. The sample taken for sequencing was peripheral blood or thyroid tissue (not recorded which). Receptor source: an adult man with Graves' hyperthyroidism.

The DNA of the CDR3 is TGTGCCAGCAGCGTAGGGGGCGTCAAGGGGACTGAAGCTTTCTTT. It encodes CASSVGGVKGTEAFF. This chain joins TRBV9 and TRBJ1-1; possibly TRBD1 for D (5 bases). The CDR3 consists of 15 residues. The V end was cut by 0 bases, the J end by 5 bases, with 14 bases between. Germline CDR1 reads SGDLS; CDR2 reads YYNGEE.

This clonotype has ten or more counts. The V gene is TRBV19, the J gene TRBJ1-1; 9 bases align to TRBD1. Germline V gives CDR1 LNHDA, CDR2 SQIVND (reference sequence). The ends lost 7 bases at V and 7 bases at J; junction bases unmatched: 10. This CDR3 contains 14 residues. The CDR3 coding sequence is TGTGCCAGTACCCAGACAGGGGGTTCGGGTGAAGCTTTCTTT. The encoded protein is CASTQTGGSGEAFF. The full variable domain, completed using reference TRBV19 and TRBJ1-1, is DGGITQSPKYLFRKEGQNVTLSCEQNLNHDAMYWYRQDPGQGLRLIYYSQIVNDFQKGDIAEGYSVSREKKESFPLTVTSAQKNPTAFYLCASTQTGGSGEAFFGQGTRLTVV.

The gene calls are TRBV10-3 and TRBJ1-4; 10 positions match TRBD1. CDR1 ENHRY and CDR2 SYGVKD come from the germline V gene. With V trimmed by 5 bases and J by 8 bases, 2 bases remained unmatched. The CDR3 totals 13 residues. CDR3 residues: CAISSGQGEKLFF. The CDR3 DNA reads TGTGCCATCAGTTCGGGACAGGGGGAAAAACTGTTTTTT.

At least ten counts were recorded for this clonotype. The chain links TRBV20-1 to TRBJ2-7; 9 bases are a match to TRBD1. CDR3 size: 13 residues. Germline V gene sequence: CDR1 DFQATT, CDR2 SNEGSKA (reference sequence). V was clipped by 4 bases and J by 6 bases; unmatched bases: 7. The CDR3 here is CSATGTGRAEQYF. CDR3 DNA sequence: TGCAGTGCTACCGGGACAGGGCGGGCCGAGCAGTACTTC.

There are many counts of this clonotype. V is TRBV9 and J is TRBJ2-7; TRBD2 matches 7 bases. Trimming at V came to 4 bases and at J to 6 bases, leaving 13 bases not matched to a gene. The length of the CDR3 is 15 residues. Per the germline V gene, CDR1 is SGDLS and CDR2 is YYNGEE. This CDR3 is CASSSGGTSLGEQYF. DNA of the CDR3: TGTGCCAGCAGCTCCGGGGGGACCTCGCTGGGCGAGCAGTACTTC.

This chain links TRBV6-9 with TRBJ2-7; 13 nucleotides agree with TRBD2. After removal of 6 bases from V and 2 bases from J, the junction contained 10 bases not matched to a gene. Germline-derived CDR1 and CDR2 are MNHGY and SVAAGI. This CDR3 is built from 17 residues. The CDR3 DNA is TGTGCCAGCAGGAAACCTAGGACTAGCGGGAGTCCCTACGAGCAGTACTTC. Encoded protein: CASRKPRTSGSPYEQYF.

This clonotype has a handful of counts. Here the CDR3 omits its conserved ending phenylalanine or tryptophan, so a read error is the likely source. It is unclear where the CDR3 begins or ends on the DNA, so no DNA is shown, and the CDR3 is as TCRdb lists it. The chain couples TRBV29-1 to TRBJ1-4; the table gives TRBD1 as D, unverified against the DNA. Germline CDR1 and CDR2: SQVTM and ANQGSEA. The CDR3 is 9 residues long, counting both termini. The CDR3 region is CSVRGRGVY.

This rearrangement joins TRBV20-1 to TRBJ2-7; 9 bases agree with TRBD2. The CDR3 runs 15 residues. V trimming: 4 bases; J trimming: 0 bases; junction bases outside the gene matches: 7. CDR1 DFQATT and CDR2 SNEGSKA come from the germline V gene (reference sequence). As DNA, the CDR3 is TGCAGTGCTAAGGTGAGCGGGAGGTCCTCCTACGAGCAGTACTTC. Encoded protein: CSAKVSGRSSYEQYF.

This clonotype was counted many times. The chain combines TRBV24-1 with TRBJ2-7; D may be TRBD1 or TRBD2 (5 bases each). This CDR3 spans 13 amino acids. Per the germline V gene, CDR1 is KGHDR and CDR2 is SFDVKD. Trimming removed 3 bases at V and 3 bases at J, with 8 bases between. The CDR3 reads CATSDGGNYEQYF. For the CDR3, the DNA is TGTGCCACCAGTGATGGGGGAAACTACGAGCAGTACTTC.

This clonotype was seen repeatedly, ten times or more. This chain connects TRBV10-3 to TRBJ2-7; 7 bases line up with TRBD2. Germline CDR1 is ENHRY and CDR2 is SYGVKD. With V trimmed by 11 bases and J by 6 bases, 13 bases remained unmatched. The CDR3 length is 13 residues. DNA of the CDR3: TGTGCCGTCTGCCCTAGCGGCGGTGTCGAGCAGTACTTC. It yields the protein CAVCPSGGVEQYF.

This clonotype has at least ten counts. The CDR3 region has the DNA TGTGCCAGCAGCTCGAATGACGAGCAGTACTTC. Protein product: CASSSNDEQYF. This sequence joins TRBV11-2 and TRBJ2-7; D remains ambiguous. Trimming removed 4 bases at V and 5 bases at J, with 6 bases between. The CDR3 length is 11 residues. From germline, CDR1 is SGHAT and CDR2 FQNNGV.

The gene calls are TRBV7-9 and TRBJ1-6, with D perhaps TRBD1 (5 bases). CDR3 length: 16 residues. Trimming pared 5 bases from V and 7 bases from J, leaving 18 bases between. In germline, CDR1 is SEHNR, CDR2 FQNEAQ (reference sequence). CDR3 coding DNA: TGTGCCAGCAGCAGTACCGGACATGCTACAAATTCACCCCTCCACTTT. The encoded protein is CASSSTGHATNSPLHF.

Remarks on this clonotype: One end of the junction varies from germline; a read error may be responsible. V and J are TRBV2 and TRBJ1-5, with D possibly being TRBD1 (6 bases). The CDR3 loop spans 14 amino acids. Germline CDR1 SNHLY, CDR2 FYNNEI. In DNA form, the CDR3 reads TGTGCCAGCAAAGCGGACAGTCACAATCAGCCCCATCATTTT. Protein: CASKADSHNQPHHF.

The sample holds a few counts of this clonotype. This chain joins TRBV18 and TRBJ2-7, with 7 bases matching TRBD2. Germline CDR1 is KGHSH and CDR2 is LQKENI. The length of the CDR3 is 14 residues. Germline trimming cut 2 bases from V and 3 bases from J; bases unmatched to any gene: 4. CDR3 in DNA: TGTGCCAGCTCACCATATCGGGGGGACTACGAGCAGTACTTC. Its translation is CASSPYRGDYEQYF.

The chain is built from TRBV7-2 and TRBJ2-7, with a weak D call TRBD2 (5 bases). V was shortened by 9 bases and J by 2 bases, with 17 bases between the two germline ends. The length of the CDR3 is 14 residues. From germline, CDR1 is SGHTA and CDR2 FQGNSA. CDR3: CASSIGNQTYEQYF. The CDR3 nucleotides are TGTGCCAGTAGTATCGGGAACCAGACCTACGAGCAGTACTTC.

V is TRBV5-5 and J is TRBJ2-5, with D hard to call. The CDR3 covers 17 residues. Trimming cost V 0 bases and J 5 bases, with 20 bases left between them. Germline V gene lookup returns CDR1 SGHKS and CDR2 YYEKEE (reference sequence). CDR3 sequence: CASSLDYRKGVWETQYF. The CDR3 coding sequence is TGTGCCAGCAGCTTGGATTATCGGAAAGGAGTGTGGGAGACCCAGTACTTC.

The sample holds many counts of this clonotype. The V gene is TRBV12-3 or TRBV12-4, the J gene TRBJ1-6; tentatively, D is TRBD1 (6 bases). The V end lost 7 bases, the J end lost 3 bases, and 10 bases lay between the germline ends. The CDR3 contains 14 residues. The CDR3 nucleotides read TGTGCCAGCACCCTGGACAGCTATAATTCACCCCTCCACTTT. It translates to CASTLDSYNSPLHF.

The chain links TRBV7-3 to TRBJ2-5; no clear D. Germline V CDR1 and CDR2: SGHTA, FQGTGA. This CDR3 has 11 amino acids. V lost 5 bases to trimming and J lost 6 bases, with 7 bases between them. The CDR3 is CASSQSKTQYF. The CDR3 nucleotides are TGTGCCAGCAGCCAATCGAAGACCCAGTACTTC.

This clonotype has more than one count but fewer than ten. The rearrangement joins TRBV19 to TRBJ2-5; either TRBD1 or TRBD2 may fit D (5 bases each). The ends were cut back, 8 bases at V and 2 bases at J, with 15 bases in the middle. In germline, CDR1 is LNHDA, CDR2 SQIVND (reference sequence). The CDR3 covers 14 residues. The CDR3 here is CASGSGTVQETQYF. As DNA, the CDR3 is TGTGCCAGTGGATCCGGGACGGTACAAGAGACCCAGTACTTC.